This TCR beta chain was recovered during a study of cytomegalovirus exposure and HLA in healthy donors (dated 2017 in TCRdb). With regard to the full study: An earlier analysis of several hundred of the donors reported approximately 300 Gb of sequence data and roughly 110 million unique TCR beta sequences from 150 million to 200 million T cells. HLA typing included class I and class II loci at four-digit resolution. To predict cytomegalovirus infection status, the study brought together high-throughput TCR immunosequencing, statistical association of individual TCRs with disease status, and machine learning. In addition to the first cohort of 666 subjects, a separate validation cohort of around 110 different subjects was used. The number of typed donors differed by locus: about 620-630 for A, B, C, DRB1 and DQB1; some 540 for DQA1; 600 to 610 for DPA1; and some 470 for DPB1. Using immunosequencing, the study profiled T cell repertoires from roughly 650 subjects and related those repertoires to cytomegalovirus serostatus. Approximately 310 gigabases of sequencing data and tens of millions of unique TCR sequences were included in an early release covering several hundred HLA-typed donors. Every repertoire in the discovery cohort had been generated on one and the same sequencing platform. Among a few hundred genotyped donors of the cohort, an average of around 240,000 unique TCR beta nucleotide sequences were sequenced per donor, roughly a sixth of them non-productive. Donor age, sex, ethnicity and CMV serostatus were compiled together with the repertoire data. A few DR-DQ haplotypes were handled as single units for association and clustering because linkage in the cohort was strong. A later genetic analysis used genome-wide SNP genotypes for about 55% of the 666 donors, treating that subset as a discovery cohort. The genetic ancestry cluster associated with self-reported Caucasian donors included roughly 84% of the 300 to 450 genotyped donors. To study patterns of TCR occurrence, a later analysis re-analyzed previously published TCR beta repertoires from around 660 donors and added high-resolution HLA genotyping. Rather than using new phenotypic data, the later analysis identified candidate immune exposures from TCR beta sequences and from how often those sequences occurred across donors. An earlier analysis of about 600 of the donors used high-throughput TCR beta sequencing to judge whether each TCR beta V gene segment behaved as functional or pseudogenic. The study aimed to test whether signatures of past pathogen exposure could be identified by cataloging public T cell receptors.

The CDR3 spans 14 residues, from the cysteine through the phenylalanine. Of the read, only the CDR3 DNA is kept; its 42 bases are in frame from base 1. The trim is 4 bases for V and 3 bases for J, with a gap of 14 bases between the germline ends. From the germline V gene (reference sequence), CDR1 is SGHNT and CDR2 is YYREEE. For this clone: This receptor's antigen is unknown.

The cohort comprised 666 healthy bone marrow donors. At the time of sampling, all cohort members were nominally healthy, though unrecorded immune exposures were likely present. The donor was CMV seropositive and belonged to the group of around 300 seropositive cohort members. A peripheral blood sample was collected from each donor, and TCR beta sequencing was performed on peripheral blood mononuclear cells. Genomic DNA was extracted from the blood cell samples with the Qiagen DNeasy Blood Extraction Kit. What the authors observed across the whole study: In a later analysis, some 17,000 TCR beta sequences were associated with specific HLA alleles at a false discovery rate of 0.05. The classifier was reported to diagnose cytomegalovirus status with high specificity and sensitivity in both the original cohort and the validation cohort. Assigning TCR associations to individual alleles was difficult when HLA alleles, especially DR and DQ, strongly co-occurred. A total of 164 TCR beta chains were listed by the study as associated with cytomegalovirus. The earlier analysis of almost 600 of the donors excluded roughly 16 rarely observed V segments, including chromosome 9 orphons, because counts were too low. Linkage disequilibrium might explain the correlated functional status among segregating V segments, but an unknown experimental factor could not be ruled out. According to the authors, the approach could potentially be generalized to other disease states and immunological phenotypes. A later analysis found that HLA-associated TCR beta chains were more clonally expanded and had lower generation probabilities than equally common non-associated chains. Because some donors lacked HLA typing at each locus, the association tests relied only on the typed subset. A few of the identified cytomegalovirus-associated TCR beta chains were confirmed in vitro to be specific for cytomegalovirus antigens. A later genetic analysis reported fewer N-insertions in productive TCRs among donors in an Asian-associated ancestry cluster than the roughly 690-donor mean. In a later analysis, the rate of TCR association differed among HLA loci, with DRB1 alleles having the most associated TCRs and HLA-C alleles having the fewest. According to a later analysis, parvovirus B19, influenza, CMV and Epstein-Barr virus appeared linked to several top co-occurrence clusters. The 87-base-pair reads could not distinguish some IMGT-functional V segments, including TRBV6-2 and TRBV6-3, so those segments were excluded. Most CMV-associated TCR beta chains appeared to be HLA-restricted in a later analysis, and the HLA associations seemed to be driven largely by CMV exposure. Most TCR sequences were observed very rarely across donors, whereas some public TCRs were present in many individuals. CMV serostatus was the only immune exposure information available for the cohort. The cohort was sequenced for TCR beta chains only, and without alpha or paired-chain data the features that could be detected were limited. The sequencing pipeline was judged likely to have produced a cluster of highly shared sequence variants as a technical artifact. A further reported finding was that TCR beta sequences accurately predicted the HLA-A and HLA-B alleles for most subjects in the first cohort. Broadly in line with IMGT annotations, most TCR beta V segments showed up in productive rearrangements about 90% or about 30% of the time in an earlier analysis of approximately 600 of the donors. A later genetic analysis associated a missense DCLRE1C variant with V-gene and J-gene trimming of TCR beta chains, and an independent cohort replicated the association. Presence/absence analyses assumed roughly uniform sequencing depth across donors, an assumption that may not hold.

Libraries were prepared through the immunoSEQ multiplex PCR assay. A mixture of 60 forward primers for TCR Vbeta segments and 13 reverse primers for TCR Jbeta segments was used in the multiplex PCR. A multiplex PCR assay on genomic DNA amplified the CDR3 region of rearranged TCR beta genes. The amplified TCR beta libraries were sequenced on the Illumina HiSeq System as 87-base-pair reads. In the original analysis: A later analysis counted approximately 74 million unique TCR beta chains across the 550 to 700 repertoires, and some 11 million of these chains were shared by at least two donors. Raw reads were error-corrected and collapsed into unique sequences with a nearest-neighbor algorithm that merged closely related sequences to remove PCR and sequencing errors. V, D and J gene segments were assigned by aligning CDR3 sequences to IMGT reference sequences. Each retained sequence needed at least a six-nucleotide match to both a V gene segment and a J gene segment. A rearrangement was called productive if the CDR3 had no stop codons and remained in frame with V and J, and every other rearrangement was called non-productive. Following IMGT convention, CDR3 was defined as the stretch from the second conserved V-encoded cysteine to the conserved J-encoded phenylalanine. Sequences without an unambiguous match to a single V gene segment were excluded from the earlier analysis of approximately 560 of the donors. In an earlier analysis of several hundred of the donors, a V segment was called functional when productive rearrangements were above 56.7%, and segregating when the standard deviation between donors exceeded 5%. To diagnose cytomegalovirus status from the catalog of TCR beta chain sequences, a statistical classification framework was built. In a later analysis, V and J genes were assigned by comparing TCR nucleotide sequences against IMGT/GENE-DB human TR gene sequences. A later analysis assigned CDR3 sequences and most-parsimonious VDJ recombination scenarios with the TCRdist pipeline. A later analysis defined each TCR beta chain by its CDR3 amino acid sequence plus V-gene family, and excluded reads lacking a unique V-gene family. In a later analysis, around 650 highly shared, low-generation-probability nucleotide sequences were removed to address suspected cross-contamination and a sequencing artifact. In a later analysis, a clonal expansion index for each public chain was calculated from normalized within-repertoire ranks of inferred template counts. Generation probabilities in a later analysis came from a VDJ recombination model fitted to out-of-frame rearrangements, and those results were checked against IGoR. Hypergeometric tests were used in a later analysis to score TCR-TCR, TCR-HLA and TCR-CMV co-occurrence, with a repertoire-size bias correction applied to the TCR pairs. In a later analysis, false discovery rates were estimated by permuting HLA or CMV assignments 20 times. In a later analysis, co-occurring TCRs were grouped using DBSCAN, and TCRdist sequence similarity was added for clustering within HLA-allele-positive subsets. Repertoires with fewer than 30,000 or more than 120,000 public chains, plus five repertoires with anomalous nucleotide sharing, were excluded from co-occurrence clustering. TCRdb provides this immuneACCESS table in a form limited to in-frame rearrangements. Some clones are lacking; in checked studies, under half of them reflect an unresolved V gene, and why the rest are absent is not known. V and J calls plus clone size are reproduced from that table; the DNA served to infer D and trimming. This sample's table contains about 70,000 clones. 2.4% of the sample is taken by the ten largest.

The TCR originated in a female donor in good health and CMV-seropositive. The material sequenced was PBMCs. The chain was built from TRBV5-4 and TRBJ2-7, with no reliable assignment of the D segment. The CDR3 sequence is CASSPRSALYEQYF. The DNA is as follows: TGTGCCAGCAGCCCTAGATCAGCTCTCTACGAGCAGTACTTC.